The rows below give T cell receptor beta chains drawn from one sample of a study of shared clonotypes between healthy human individuals. TCRdb's table, derived via immunoSEQ multiplex PCR, lists solely in-frame clones and lacks some. The table has nearly 1 million clones, approximately 76% seen once. The source material was memory CD4+ T cells sorted from blood. Every receptor here comes from a man younger than 35 in good health. Both conserved end residues are part of each CDR3. The D gene is left open where the match is weak. Clone size is shown for a subset of rows, as once, few, many or a class of expanded clone.

V gene: TRBV19; clone size: -; J gene: TRBJ2-2; D gene: TRBD1; CDR3 DNA: TGTGCCAGTAGTGACAGGGTCGGAAAGCTGTTTTTT; CDR3 protein: CASSDRVGKLFF
V gene: TRBV4-1; clone size: -; J gene: TRBJ2-7; D gene: -; CDR3 DNA: TGCGCCAGCAGCCAAGACCCCAGCGGATCCTCCTACGAGCAGTACTTC; CDR3 protein: CASSQDPSGSSYEQYF
V gene: TRBV19; clone size: -; J gene: TRBJ1-1; D gene: TRBD1; CDR3 DNA: TGTGCCAGTACAGAAGCCCAACAGGGGGCGAGAGGAGCTTTCTTT; CDR3 protein: CASTEAQQGARGAFF
V gene: TRBV11-1; clone size: -; J gene: TRBJ1-1; D gene: TRBD1; CDR3 DNA: TGTGCCAGCAGCTCCCAGGGGGTGAACACTGAAGCTTTCTTT; CDR3 protein: CASSSQGVNTEAFF
V gene: TRBV5-6; clone size: -; J gene: TRBJ2-7; D gene: -; CDR3 DNA: TGTGCCAGCAGCTTGGGGCTGACCTACGAGCAGTACTTC; CDR3 protein: CASSLGLTYEQYF
V gene: TRBV7-3; clone size: -; J gene: TRBJ2-1; D gene: TRBD2; CDR3 DNA: TGTGCCAGCAGCCCAACCCCATCCGCCGGGACTAGCGGCAATGAGCAGTTCTTC; CDR3 protein: CASSPTPSAGTSGNEQFF
V gene: TRBV19; clone size: few; J gene: TRBJ1-4; D gene: -; CDR3 DNA: TGTGCCAGTAGGCATCCAAAGGCGGGGGAAAAACTGTTTTTT; CDR3 protein: CASRHPKAGEKLFF
V gene: TRBV7-7; clone size: -; J gene: TRBJ2-2; D gene: -; CDR3 DNA: TGTGCTAGCACCCACACTCCCGGGGCCGGGGAGCTGTTTTTT; CDR3 protein: CASTHTPGAGELFF
V gene: TRBV11-2; clone size: -; J gene: TRBJ2-1; D gene: TRBD2; CDR3 DNA: TGTGCCAGCAGCTTAGATCCCCCGATTCTAGCGGGGGGGACGAGTGAGCAGTTCTTC; CDR3 protein: CASSLDPPILAGGTSEQFF
V gene: TRBV27; clone size: -; J gene: TRBJ2-2; D gene: -; CDR3 DNA: TGTGCCAGCAGTCCGACAGGGAGGGACACCGGGGAGCTGTTTTTT; CDR3 protein: CASSPTGRDTGELFF
V gene: TRBV7-9; clone size: -; J gene: TRBJ1-4; D gene: -; CDR3 DNA: TGTGCCAGCAGCCCCCCGACGGGAACTAATGAAAAACTGTTTTTT; CDR3 protein: CASSPPTGTNEKLFF
V gene: TRBV6-7; clone size: -; J gene: TRBJ2-7; D gene: TRBD1; CDR3 DNA: TGTGCCAGCAGTTACTCAACCGGGACAGGGGGCTACGAGCAGTACTTC; CDR3 protein: CASSYSTGTGGYEQYF
V gene: TRBV5-1; clone size: -; J gene: TRBJ2-2; D gene: TRBD1; CDR3 DNA: TGCGCCAGCAGCTTGGAAGGGGGCGCCCAAGCCGCCACCGGGGAGCTGTTTTTT; CDR3 protein: CASSLEGGAQAATGELFF
V gene: TRBV29-1; clone size: -; J gene: TRBJ1-1; D gene: TRBD1; CDR3 DNA: TGCAGCGTTGGGGGGACAGCCGAGTTCGCTTTCTTT; CDR3 protein: CSVGGTAEFAFF
V gene: TRBV18; clone size: -; J gene: TRBJ2-4; D gene: -; CDR3 DNA: TGTGCCAGCTCACCAAGGGGTGCGCCGGGTGTAGAAAACATTCAGTACTTC; CDR3 protein: CASSPRGAPGVENIQYF
V gene: TRBV7-3; clone size: -; J gene: TRBJ2-2; D gene: -; CDR3 DNA: TGTGCCAGCAGCCCAGTGACGGGCCACACCGGGGAGCTGTTTTTT; CDR3 protein: CASSPVTGHTGELFF
V gene: TRBV7-2; clone size: -; J gene: TRBJ1-4; D gene: TRBD1; CDR3 DNA: TGTGCCAGCAGCTCCAGGGGGAACAAAAATGAAAAACTGTTTTTT; CDR3 protein: CASSSRGNKNEKLFF
V gene: TRBV28; clone size: -; J gene: TRBJ2-7; D gene: TRBD1; CDR3 DNA: TGTGCCAGCAGCCAGTCAGGGGGCGAGCAGTACTTC; CDR3 protein: CASSQSGGEQYF
V gene: TRBV5-1; clone size: -; J gene: TRBJ1-5; D gene: -; CDR3 DNA: TGCGCCAGCAGCTTGGGGCTTTCATCGGATCAGCCCCAGCATTTT; CDR3 protein: CASSLGLSSDQPQHF
V gene: TRBV14; clone size: few; J gene: TRBJ2-5; D gene: TRBD1; CDR3 DNA: TGTGCCAGCAGCCCCGGGCTGACAGGGGGCAGAGAGACCCAGTACTTC; CDR3 protein: CASSPGLTGGRETQYF
V gene: TRBV7-9; clone size: -; J gene: TRBJ2-1; D gene: TRBD2; CDR3 DNA: TGTGCCACTGGTGGGCGGGGGAACAATGAGCAGTTCTTC; CDR3 protein: CATGGRGNNEQFF
V gene: TRBV6-5; clone size: many; J gene: TRBJ1-2; D gene: TRBD1; CDR3 DNA: TGTGCCACCAAGGACAGGGAGAGAGGCTACACCTTC; CDR3 protein: CATKDRERGYTF
V gene: TRBV7-2; clone size: -; J gene: TRBJ1-1; D gene: TRBD1; CDR3 DNA: TGTGCCAGCAGCCCCCGTCGGGACAGTTTGAACACTGAAGCTTTCTTT; CDR3 protein: CASSPRRDSLNTEAFF
V gene: TRBV9; clone size: once; J gene: TRBJ2-1; D gene: -; CDR3 DNA: TGTGCCAGCAGCGTAATCGGAGGGCCGAATGAGCAGTTCTTC; CDR3 protein: CASSVIGGPNEQFF
V gene: TRBV28; clone size: -; J gene: TRBJ2-4; D gene: -; CDR3 DNA: TGTGCCAGCAGTCCTCGGACAGTACCAGCCAAAAACATTCAGTACTTC; CDR3 protein: CASSPRTVPAKNIQYF
V gene: TRBV10-3; clone size: -; J gene: TRBJ2-7; D gene: -; CDR3 DNA: TGTGCCCATAGCCCCGGTTCAAGCTCCTACGAGCAGTACTTC; CDR3 protein: CAHSPGSSSYEQYF